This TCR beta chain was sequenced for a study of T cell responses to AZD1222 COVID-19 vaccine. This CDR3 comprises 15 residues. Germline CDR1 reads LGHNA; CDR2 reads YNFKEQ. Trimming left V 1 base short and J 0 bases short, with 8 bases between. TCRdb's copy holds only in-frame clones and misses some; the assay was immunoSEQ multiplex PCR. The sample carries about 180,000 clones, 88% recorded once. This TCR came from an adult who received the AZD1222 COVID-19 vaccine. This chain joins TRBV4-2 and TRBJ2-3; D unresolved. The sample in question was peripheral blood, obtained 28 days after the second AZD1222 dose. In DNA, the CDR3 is TGTGCCAGCAGCCAAGTTAGCCAGAGCACAGATACGCAGTATTTT. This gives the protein CASSQVSQSTDTQYF.